The rows below give T cell receptor beta chains drawn from one sample of a study of CD8+ T cells in alopecia areata. Assay: immunoSEQ multiplex PCR; the TCRdb copy retains only in-frame clones and omits some. Altogether around 100,000 clones are present, around 84% being singletons, with the ten largest covering roughly 10%. The source material was CD8+ T cells sorted from blood, sampled at week 34, from a patient treated with tofacitinib. These receptors all stem from a human donor with alopecia areata. CDR3s include the opening cysteine and the closing phenylalanine or tryptophan. D genes are given only for firm matches. Some rows mark clone size as missing; the rest say once, few, many or name a class of expanded clone.

clone_size: NA; j_call: TRBJ2-5; d_call: NA; v_call: TRBV6-5; cdr3_aa: CASNKYGETQYF; cdr3_nt: TGTGCCAGCAATAAATATGGGGAGACCCAGTACTTC
clone_size: NA; j_call: TRBJ1-5; d_call: NA; v_call: TRBV29-1; cdr3_aa: CYSTYAGDCGQPQHF; cdr3_nt: TGCTATTCTACCTACGCCGGGGATTGCGGTCAGCCCCAGCATTTT
clone_size: NA; j_call: TRBJ1-1; d_call: NA; v_call: TRBV4-2; cdr3_aa: CASSLKSLGTEAFF; cdr3_nt: TGTGCCAGCAGCCTTAAGAGTCTGGGCACTGAAGCTTTCTTT
clone_size: NA; j_call: TRBJ2-7; d_call: NA; v_call: TRBV13; cdr3_aa: CASTLWGHEQYF; cdr3_nt: TGTGCCAGCACCTTGTGGGGACACGAGCAGTACTTC
clone_size: NA; j_call: TRBJ2-7; d_call: TRBD1; v_call: TRBV2; cdr3_aa: CASSEAVSTGNKYF; cdr3_nt: TGTGCCAGCAGTGAAGCGGTTTCGACAGGGAACAAGTACTTC
clone_size: NA; j_call: TRBJ2-2; d_call: NA; v_call: TRBV7-3; cdr3_aa: CASSPLSGELFF; cdr3_nt: TGTGCCAGCAGCCCCCTCTCCGGGGAGCTGTTTTTT
clone_size: NA; j_call: TRBJ2-2; d_call: NA; v_call: TRBV18; cdr3_aa: CASSIEGNTGELFF; cdr3_nt: TGTGCCAGCTCAATAGAGGGGAACACCGGGGAGCTGTTTTTT
clone_size: NA; j_call: TRBJ2-1; d_call: TRBD2; v_call: TRBV7-9; cdr3_aa: CASSPGGASFDEQFF; cdr3_nt: TGTGCCAGCAGCCCCGGGGGGGCCTCTTTCGATGAGCAGTTCTTC
clone_size: NA; j_call: TRBJ2-2; d_call: NA; v_call: TRBV5-1; cdr3_aa: CASSLGVNGAGELFF; cdr3_nt: TGCGCCAGCAGCTTAGGGGTCAACGGGGCCGGGGAGCTGTTTTTT
clone_size: NA; j_call: TRBJ2-3; d_call: NA; v_call: TRBV9; cdr3_aa: CASSPTSLEESTDTQYF; cdr3_nt: TGTGCCAGCAGCCCCACTTCTCTAGAAGAAAGCACAGATACGCAGTATTTT
clone_size: NA; j_call: TRBJ2-3; d_call: TRBD2; v_call: TRBV27; cdr3_aa: CASSLIAGGPTSTDTQYF; cdr3_nt: TGTGCCAGCAGTTTAATTGCGGGGGGCCCTACTAGCACAGATACGCAGTATTTT
clone_size: NA; j_call: TRBJ2-1; d_call: NA; v_call: TRBV2; cdr3_aa: CASSDKAWEQFF; cdr3_nt: TGTGCCAGCAGTGATAAGGCATGGGAGCAGTTCTTC
clone_size: NA; j_call: TRBJ2-7; d_call: NA; v_call: TRBV5-1; cdr3_aa: CASSLAGQSYEQYF; cdr3_nt: TGCGCCAGCAGCTTGGCCGGTCAGTCCTACGAGCAGTACTTC
clone_size: NA; j_call: TRBJ2-2; d_call: TRBD1; v_call: TRBV29-1; cdr3_aa: CSVQLYRGPTAGELFF; cdr3_nt: TGCAGCGTTCAGCTTTACAGGGGGCCCACGGCGGGGGAGCTGTTTTTT
clone_size: NA; j_call: TRBJ2-1; d_call: NA; v_call: TRBV7-9; cdr3_aa: CASYPESSYNEQFF; cdr3_nt: TGTGCCAGCTACCCCGAGAGCTCCTACAATGAGCAGTTCTTC
clone_size: few; j_call: TRBJ2-7; d_call: NA; v_call: TRBV7-8; cdr3_aa: CASSFRGTLYEQYF; cdr3_nt: TGTGCCAGCAGCTTCCGCGGGACACTCTACGAGCAGTACTTC
clone_size: NA; j_call: TRBJ1-2; d_call: TRBD1; v_call: TRBV4-1; cdr3_aa: CASSQLSDRAYYYGYTF; cdr3_nt: TGCGCCAGCAGCCAATTAAGCGACAGGGCCTATTACTATGGCTACACCTTC
clone_size: once; j_call: TRBJ2-7; d_call: NA; v_call: TRBV23-1; cdr3_aa: CASPQRGEQYF; cdr3_nt: TGCGCCAGCCCACAAAGGGGCGAGCAGTACTTC
clone_size: few; j_call: TRBJ2-7; d_call: NA; v_call: TRBV7-9; cdr3_aa: CASRGVGGSSYEQYF; cdr3_nt: TGTGCCAGCAGGGGCGTTGGGGGCTCCTCCTACGAGCAGTACTTC
clone_size: NA; j_call: TRBJ2-7; d_call: TRBD2; v_call: TRBV7-9; cdr3_aa: CASSLGTSGVHGEQYF; cdr3_nt: TGTGCCAGCAGCTTAGGGACTAGCGGGGTGCACGGGGAGCAGTACTTC
clone_size: NA; j_call: TRBJ1-2; d_call: NA; v_call: TRBV10-3; cdr3_aa: CAISESGLPGYTF; cdr3_nt: TGTGCCATCAGTGAGTCGGGACTCCCGGGCTACACCTTC
clone_size: NA; j_call: TRBJ1-1; d_call: TRBD1; v_call: TRBV4-2; cdr3_aa: CASSPLMGQGGSEAFF; cdr3_nt: TGTGCCAGCAGCCCCTTGATGGGACAGGGGGGATCTGAAGCTTTCTTT
clone_size: NA; j_call: TRBJ2-4; d_call: NA; v_call: TRBV14; cdr3_aa: CAARRGGQNIQYF; cdr3_nt: TGTGCCGCAAGGCGGGGAGGCCAAAACATTCAGTACTTC
clone_size: NA; j_call: TRBJ2-7; d_call: NA; v_call: TRBV10-1; cdr3_aa: CASSESTGDFPSEQYF; cdr3_nt: TGCGCCAGCAGTGAGTCGACGGGGGACTTTCCGAGCGAGCAGTACTTC
clone_size: NA; j_call: TRBJ2-7; d_call: TRBD2; v_call: TRBV7-9; cdr3_aa: CASSPTSGGRYEQYF; cdr3_nt: TGTGCCAGCAGCCCAACTAGCGGGGGGCGCTACGAGCAGTACTTC